This T cell receptor (beta chain) comes out of a study of T-cell reconstitution after alpha-beta-depleted transplantation in children. This clonotype was seen at least ten times. One junction end disagrees with the germline gene, perhaps due to a read error. The length of the CDR3 is 11 residues. This sample's TCRbeta library carried unique molecular identifier barcodes. TCRdb re-called the PCR reads with MiXCR, one entry per CDR3 protein. The data hold tens of thousands of distinct CDR3 sequences, with around 8.8% observed a single time. The V call is TRBV12-3 or TRBV12-4, the J call TRBJ1-2; possible D gene TRBD1, 5 bases. This receptor was taken from a male patient between 2 and 15 years old who had a stem cell transplant for chronic granulomatous disease, so the T cells may come from the graft donor. The material was PBMCs, mostly from graft donor cells, obtained 60 days after TCRalphabeta/CD19-depleted stem cell transplant. In nucleotides, the CDR3 is TGTGCCAGCAGTTTAGCCCTACAGGTCTTCTTC. Residues: CASSLALQVFF.